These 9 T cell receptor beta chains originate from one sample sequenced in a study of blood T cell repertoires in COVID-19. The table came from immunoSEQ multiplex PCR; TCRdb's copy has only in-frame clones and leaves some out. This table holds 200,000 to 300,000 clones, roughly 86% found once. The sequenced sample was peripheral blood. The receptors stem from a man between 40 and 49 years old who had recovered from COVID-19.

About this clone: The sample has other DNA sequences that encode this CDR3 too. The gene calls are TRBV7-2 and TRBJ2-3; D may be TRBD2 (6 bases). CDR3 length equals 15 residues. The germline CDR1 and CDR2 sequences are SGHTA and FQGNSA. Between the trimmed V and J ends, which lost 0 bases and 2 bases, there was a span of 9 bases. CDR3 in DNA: TGTGCCAGCAGCTTAGCCGGCGGGGCCACAGATACGCAGTATTTT. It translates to CASSLAGGATDTQYF.

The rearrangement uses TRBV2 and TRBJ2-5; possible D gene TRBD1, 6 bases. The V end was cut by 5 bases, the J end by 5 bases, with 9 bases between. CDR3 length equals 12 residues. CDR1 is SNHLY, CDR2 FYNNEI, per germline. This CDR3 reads CASSTGSETQYF. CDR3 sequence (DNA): TGTGCCAGCAGTACAGGGTCGGAGACCCAGTACTTC.

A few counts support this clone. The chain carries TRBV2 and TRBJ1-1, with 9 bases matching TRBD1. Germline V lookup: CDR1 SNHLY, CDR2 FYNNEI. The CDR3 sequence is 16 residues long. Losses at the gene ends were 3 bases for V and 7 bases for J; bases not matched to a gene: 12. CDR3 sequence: CASSDRRALTGGEAFF. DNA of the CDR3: TGTGCCAGCAGTGATAGGAGGGCGCTGACAGGGGGTGAAGCTTTCTTT.

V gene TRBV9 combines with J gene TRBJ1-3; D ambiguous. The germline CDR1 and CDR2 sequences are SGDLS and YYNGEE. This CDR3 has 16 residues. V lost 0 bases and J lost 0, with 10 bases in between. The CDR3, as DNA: TGTGCCAGCAGCGTAGGGTTGCGGTCCTCTGGAAACACCATATATTTT. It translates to CASSVGLRSSGNTIYF.

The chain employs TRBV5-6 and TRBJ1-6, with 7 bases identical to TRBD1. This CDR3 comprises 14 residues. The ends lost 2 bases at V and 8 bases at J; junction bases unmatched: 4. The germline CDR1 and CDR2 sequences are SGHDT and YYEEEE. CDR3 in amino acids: CASSLQQGYSPLHF. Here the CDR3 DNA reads TGTGCCAGCAGCTTACAACAGGGGTATTCACCCCTCCACTTT.

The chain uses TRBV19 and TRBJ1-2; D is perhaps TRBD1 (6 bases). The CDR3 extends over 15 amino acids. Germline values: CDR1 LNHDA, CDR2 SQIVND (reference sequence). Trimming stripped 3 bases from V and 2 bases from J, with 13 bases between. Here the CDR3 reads CASSIRTGQNYGYTF. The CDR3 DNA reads TGTGCCAGTAGTATCCGGACTGGACAGAACTATGGCTACACCTTC.

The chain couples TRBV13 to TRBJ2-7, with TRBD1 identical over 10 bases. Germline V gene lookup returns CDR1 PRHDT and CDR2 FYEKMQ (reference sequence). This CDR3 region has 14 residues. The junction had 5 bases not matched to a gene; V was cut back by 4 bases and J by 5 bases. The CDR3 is CASSYLGTGDEQYF. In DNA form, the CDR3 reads TGTGCCAGCAGCTACCTAGGGACAGGGGACGAGCAGTACTTC.

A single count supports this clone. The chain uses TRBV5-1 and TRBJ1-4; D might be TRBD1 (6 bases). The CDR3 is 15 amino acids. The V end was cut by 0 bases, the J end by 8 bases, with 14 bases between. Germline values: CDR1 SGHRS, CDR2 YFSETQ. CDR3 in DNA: TGCGCCAGCAGCTTGGGGGGCAGGGGAGACGAAAAACTGTTTTTT. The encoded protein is CASSLGGRGDEKLFF. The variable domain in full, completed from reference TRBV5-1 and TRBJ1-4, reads KAGVTQTPRYLIKTRGQQVTLSCSPISGHRSVSWYQQTPGQGLQFLFEYFSETQRNKGNFPGRFSGRQFSNSRSEMNVSTLELGDSALYLCASSLGGRGDEKLFFGSGTQLSVL.

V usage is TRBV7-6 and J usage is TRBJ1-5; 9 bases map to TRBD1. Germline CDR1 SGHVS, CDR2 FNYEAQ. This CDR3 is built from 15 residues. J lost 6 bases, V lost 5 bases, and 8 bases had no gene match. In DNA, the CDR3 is TGTGCCAGCAGCGACGGGACAGGGTCGGGTCAGCCCCAGCATTTT. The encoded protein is CASSDGTGSGQPQHF.